This T cell receptor (beta chain) was sequenced during a study of blood T cell repertoires in COVID-19. Study details: Acute and convalescent COVID-19 samples came from the United States, Italy and Spain. Nucleic acid was either cDNA or gDNA, and it came from T cells, B-cell-depleted T cells, or PBMCs.

Germline V gene data show CDR1 as SQVTM and CDR2 as ANQGSEA. The CDR3 sequence is 13 residues long. V was pared by 0 bases and J by 8 bases, with 13 bases between. Here immunoSEQ multiplex PCR was the method, and the copy in TCRdb shows in-frame clones only, minus some. Of around 15,000 clones in the sample, approximately 80% were seen once. The sample consisted of peripheral blood. V and J are TRBV29-1 and TRBJ1-2; D call uncertain. The TCR was taken from a human donor in a cohort sampled during active COVID-19. The CDR3 DNA reads TGCAGCGTTGAAGAGATGATAACTGAGGGCTACACCTTC. This encodes CSVEEMITEGYTF.